These 27 T cell receptor beta chains were all obtained from the same sample, sequenced in a study of Ad26.COV2.S vaccination and SARS-CoV-2 variants. The method was immunoSEQ multiplex PCR; TCRdb's version includes in-frame clones alone and lacks a portion of them. The repertoire holds 300,000 to 500,000 clones, with 75% to 90% as singletons. As for treatment: some 19 received Ad26.COV2.S at low or high dose, single or two shots; roughly five received placebo; per-sample allocation not given. The samples date from day 63 after the first vaccine or placebo injection. The sequencing used peripheral blood, collected in a trial of Ad26.COV2.S vaccine versus placebo. All receptors derive from a person aged 18-60 years who received the Ad26.COV2.S COVID-19 vaccine or a placebo.

This clone was detected only once. J is TRBJ1-2 and V is TRBV6-4; a weak D match, TRBD1 (5 bases). Trimming pared 4 bases from V and 4 bases from J, leaving 10 bases between. This CDR3 region has 13 residues. Per germline, CDR1 MRHNA and CDR2 SNTAGT. CDR3 nucleotide sequence: TGTGCCAGCAGTGGCGGGGCACTCTATGGCTACACCTTC. Its translation: CASSGGALYGYTF.

This clone has ten or more counts. V is TRBV5-8 and J is TRBJ1-1; a possible D gene is TRBD1 (6 bases). CDR1 and CDR2 from the germline V gene are SGHTS and YDEGEE. The CDR3 totals 13 residues. The V end was cut by 4 bases, the J end by 7 bases, with 14 bases between. CDR3 in DNA: TGTGCCAGCAGCATCACAGGGACCCATGAAGCTTTCTTT. Its translation: CASSITGTHEAFF.

The V gene is TRBV6-2 or TRBV6-3, the J gene TRBJ2-7; D possibly corresponds to TRBD1 (6 bases). The CDR3 is made up of 13 amino acids. Looked up from germline, CDR1 is MNHEY and CDR2 is SVGEGT. V lost 6 bases, J lost 2 bases, and 11 bases lay in between. The CDR3 loop is CASSRDTPYEQYF. In DNA form, the CDR3 reads TGTGCCAGCAGCCGGGACACTCCCTACGAGCAGTACTTC.

V and J are TRBV6-6 and TRBJ1-1; 7 bases align to TRBD1. The V gene end was trimmed by 5 bases and the J gene end by 4 bases; junction bases not matched to a gene: 16. The CDR3 contains 17 residues. Germline values: CDR1 MNHNY, CDR2 SVGAGI (reference sequence). CDR3 DNA sequence: TGTGCCAGCAGTCCCCCGAACAGGGGTCCGTTGGGCACTGAAGCTTTCTTT. Encoded protein: CASSPPNRGPLGTEAFF.

This clone occurred once. CDR3 nucleotides: TGTGCCAGCACCCTCTGGCAGGGTGACGAGCAGTACTTC. Translation gives CASTLWQGDEQYF. The chain links TRBV13 to TRBJ2-7; tentative D call: TRBD1 (5 bases). CDR1 and CDR2 from the germline V gene are PRHDT and FYEKMQ (reference sequence). Trimming pared 7 bases from V and 5 bases from J, leaving 15 bases between. CDR3 length: 13 residues.

The gene calls are TRBV2 and TRBJ2-3, with a possible D match to TRBD2 (5 bases). Germline V gene sequence: CDR1 SNHLY, CDR2 FYNNEI. The CDR3 totals 14 residues. V dropped 2 bases and J dropped 4 bases, with 10 bases sitting between them. The CDR3 sequence is CASSERSRADTQYF. The CDR3 DNA follows: TGTGCCAGCAGTGAAAGGTCGCGGGCAGATACGCAGTATTTT.

The gene calls are TRBV4-1 and TRBJ2-2, with TRBD2 identical over 10 bases. Germline assignment: CDR1 MGHRA and CDR2 YSYEKL. The CDR3 runs 16 residues. With 0 bases clipped from V and 4 bases from J, the junction kept 2 bases outside the gene matches. CDR3 nucleotides: TGCGCCAGCAGCCAAGAGGTAGCGGGGGGCACCGGGGAGCTGTTTTTT. It is translated as CASSQEVAGGTGELFF.

The chain employs TRBV5-1 and TRBJ2-2, with D maybe TRBD2 (6 bases). Germline-derived CDR1 and CDR2 are SGHRS and YFSETQ. The CDR3 is made up of 16 amino acids. V lost 0 bases and J lost 0, with 9 bases in between. The CDR3 region is CASSLVPGANTGELFF. CDR3 in DNA: TGCGCCAGCAGCTTGGTACCGGGGGCGAACACCGGGGAGCTGTTTTTT.

The rearrangement links TRBV6-5 to TRBJ2-1, with 7 positions matching TRBD1. The J segment lost 2 bases and the V segment lost 8 bases, leaving 9 bases of the junction unmatched. This CDR3 is 15 amino acids long. CDR1 and CDR2 from the germline V gene are MNHEY and SVGAGI. The CDR3 loop is CASALGQPTYNEQFF. CDR3 sequence (DNA): TGTGCCAGCGCCTTGGGACAGCCAACCTACAATGAGCAGTTCTTC.

The chain recombines TRBV5-4 with TRBJ2-4; 7 bases fit TRBD2. This CDR3 contains 14 residues. V was clipped by 3 bases and J by 9 bases; unmatched bases: 9. Germline CDR1 is SGHNT and CDR2 is YYREEE (reference sequence). The chain's CDR3 is CASSYSTSPTIQYF. The CDR3 nucleotides are TGTGCCAGCAGCTACTCGACTAGCCCAACCATTCAGTACTTC.

The chain is built from TRBV27 and TRBJ1-6, with D maybe TRBD1 (5 bases). CDR1 is MNHEY, CDR2 SMNVEV, per germline (reference sequence). The CDR3 is 15 residues long. V lost 3 bases, J lost 8 bases, and 14 bases lay in between. CDR3 coding DNA: TGTGCCAGCAGTTTTATAGGGGCGCAGGATTCACCCCTCCACTTT. Protein product: CASSFIGAQDSPLHF.

This chain connects TRBV6-2 or TRBV6-3 to TRBJ2-7; D gene unclear. The germline gives CDR1 MNHEY, CDR2 SVGEGT. This CDR3 is built from 12 residues. The germline V and J ends were trimmed by 5 bases and 2 bases, with 7 bases remaining between them. CDR3 loop: CASSQNPYEQYF. Here the CDR3 DNA reads TGTGCCAGCAGTCAAAACCCCTACGAGCAGTACTTC.

The CDR3 DNA reads as TGCAGTGCTAGTAGGGCGTATAGCTCCTACGAGCAGTACTTC. This codes for CSASRAYSSYEQYF. V usage is TRBV20-1 and J usage is TRBJ2-7; no firm D call. Germline lookup yields CDR1 DFQATT and CDR2 SNEGSKA (reference sequence). CDR3 length: 14 residues. Trimming removed 3 bases at V and 0 bases at J, with 12 bases between.

The J gene is TRBJ1-2, the V gene TRBV6-2 or TRBV6-3; D uncertain. The CDR3 contains 11 residues. V lost 6 bases and J 8 bases, leaving 10 bases between the germline ends. Germline lookup yields CDR1 MNHEY and CDR2 SVGEGT. Here the CDR3 reads CASSHPSGYTF. In DNA, the CDR3 is TGTGCCAGCAGCCATCCGTCGGGCTACACCTTC.

This clone was observed a single time. This chain uses TRBV30 with TRBJ1-2; TRBD1 matches 7 bases. The CDR3 runs 14 residues. CDR1 is GTSNPN and CDR2 is SVGIG in the germline V gene (reference sequence). V shed 1 base, J shed 4 bases, and the junction held 6 bases outside the gene matches. For the CDR3, the DNA is TGTGCCTGGAGTGCGGAAGGGGGCCCCTATGGCTACACCTTC. The encoded protein is CAWSAEGGPYGYTF.

The chain is built from TRBV7-8 and TRBJ2-7; TRBD1 matches 9 bases. The germline gives CDR1 SGHVS, CDR2 FQNEAQ. Trimming cost V 6 bases and J 2 bases; bases outside gene matches: 8. The length of the CDR3 is 15 residues. Here the CDR3 DNA reads TGTGCCAGCAGGTTCGGCGGACAGGGGACCTACGAGCAGTACTTC. Translated, it gives CASRFGGQGTYEQYF.

This chain links TRBV7-9 with TRBJ2-1; no reliable D call. Deletions cut 3 bases from V and 1 base from J, with 10 bases between. The V gene's germline CDR1 is SEHNR and CDR2 FQNEAQ (reference sequence). CDR3 length: 15 amino acids. CDR3: CASSFLRPSYNEQFF. CDR3 bases: TGTGCCAGCAGCTTTTTGCGCCCGTCCTACAATGAGCAGTTCTTC.

The V and J genes are TRBV3-1 (or the pseudogene TRBV3-2) and TRBJ1-2; D gene unclear. V lost 0 bases and J 1 base, leaving 6 bases between the germline ends. This CDR3 has 14 amino acids. CDR1 is LGHDT and CDR2 is YNNKEL in the germline V gene (reference sequence). In nucleotides, the CDR3 is TGTGCCAGCAGCCAAGACGGCAATAACTATGGCTACACCTTC. Translated, it gives CASSQDGNNYGYTF.

The V gene is TRBV29-1, the J gene TRBJ2-7; D possibly corresponds to TRBD2 (7 bases). CDR1 and CDR2 from the germline V gene are SQVTM and ANQGSEA. V dropped 2 bases and J dropped 9 bases, with 14 bases sitting between them. The CDR3 covers 12 residues. CDR3 sequence reads: CSVESGGEAQYF. The DNA for the CDR3 is TGCAGCGTTGAATCGGGGGGCGAGGCGCAGTACTTC.

A few counts support this clone. The J gene is TRBJ1-1, the V gene TRBV2, with a possible D match to TRBD1 (5 bases). This CDR3 has 13 residues. Germline lookup yields CDR1 SNHLY and CDR2 FYNNEI. V was pared by 6 bases and J by 4 bases, with 12 bases between. The CDR3 loop reads CASRLGARTEAFF. For the CDR3, the DNA is TGTGCCAGCAGGCTAGGGGCCCGCACTGAAGCTTTCTTT.

This clone appeared a single time. V gene TRBV4-1 combines with J gene TRBJ2-1, with D possibly being TRBD2 (6 bases). This CDR3 region has 15 residues. Trimming shortened V by 4 bases and J by 8 bases, and 18 bases separated the two germline ends. The V gene's germline CDR1 is MGHRA and CDR2 YSYEKL. The CDR3 sequence: CASSRFGTPSYEQFF. CDR3 bases: TGCGCCAGCAGCCGCTTCGGGACTCCAAGTTATGAGCAGTTCTTC.

The CDR3 loop is CASSLVRVSDTQYF. CDR3 in DNA: TGTGCCAGCAGCTTAGTCAGGGTTTCAGATACGCAGTATTTT. The chain couples TRBV11-2 to TRBJ2-3; perhaps TRBD1 as D (5 bases). The V gene's germline CDR1 is SGHAT and CDR2 FQNNGV. This CDR3 spans 14 amino acids. V was pared by 1 base and J by 4 bases, with 9 bases between.

This clone was found a few times. Different DNA sequences within this sample yield the same CDR3. The V and J genes are TRBV10-1 and TRBJ1-1; D gene ambiguous. Between the trimmed V and J ends, which lost 3 bases and 0 bases, there was a span of 2 bases. Germline-derived CDR1 and CDR2 are WNHNN and SYGVQD (reference sequence). The CDR3 sequence is 12 residues long. The CDR3 bases are TGCGCCAGCAGTGATCTGAACACTGAAGCTTTCTTT. This translates into CASSDLNTEAFF.

This sequence joins TRBV5-1 and TRBJ2-3, with 7 positions matching TRBD1. Germline assignment: CDR1 SGHRS and CDR2 YFSETQ. After removal of 2 bases from V and 0 bases from J, the junction contained 15 bases not matched to a gene. The CDR3 has 19 amino acids. CDR3: CASSFFSGTEATSTDTQYF. DNA of the CDR3: TGCGCCAGCAGCTTCTTCTCCGGGACAGAAGCTACAAGCACAGATACGCAGTATTTT.

The rearrangement uses TRBV30 and TRBJ2-7, with unresolved D. The germline V gene has CDR1 GTSNPN and CDR2 SVGIG (reference sequence). The CDR3 is 11 amino acids. V was trimmed by 8 bases and J by 1 base, leaving 9 bases between them. The CDR3 loop is CAGRISYEQYF. CDR3 bases: TGTGCCGGTAGAATTTCCTACGAGCAGTACTTC.

This clone came up once. The chain combines TRBV5-5 with TRBJ1-1, with a tentative D call TRBD1 (6 bases). Germline V CDR1 and CDR2: SGHKS, YYEKEE (reference sequence). V gave up 4 bases and J gave up 0 bases, with 10 bases separating them. The CDR3 extends over 14 amino acids. The chain's CDR3 is CASSAQGLNTEAFF. In DNA form, the CDR3 reads TGTGCCAGCAGCGCACAGGGACTGAACACTGAAGCTTTCTTT.

The chain recombines TRBV7-9 with TRBJ2-7, with D tentatively TRBD2 (5 bases). The CDR3 loop spans 14 amino acids. V shed 2 bases and J shed 4 bases, with 12 bases lying between them. CDR1 is SEHNR, CDR2 FQNEAQ, per germline (reference sequence). The CDR3 DNA is TGTGCCAGCAGCTTAAAAGGAGGACCTTACGAGCAGTACTTC. The encoded protein is CASSLKGGPYEQYF. The full variable domain, completed using reference TRBV7-9 and TRBJ2-7, is DTGVSQNPRHKITKRGQNVTFRCDPISEHNRLYWYRQTLGQGPEFLTYFQNEAQLEKSRLLSDRFSAERPKGSFSTLEIQRTEQGDSAMYLCASSLKGGPYEQYFGPGTRLTVT.